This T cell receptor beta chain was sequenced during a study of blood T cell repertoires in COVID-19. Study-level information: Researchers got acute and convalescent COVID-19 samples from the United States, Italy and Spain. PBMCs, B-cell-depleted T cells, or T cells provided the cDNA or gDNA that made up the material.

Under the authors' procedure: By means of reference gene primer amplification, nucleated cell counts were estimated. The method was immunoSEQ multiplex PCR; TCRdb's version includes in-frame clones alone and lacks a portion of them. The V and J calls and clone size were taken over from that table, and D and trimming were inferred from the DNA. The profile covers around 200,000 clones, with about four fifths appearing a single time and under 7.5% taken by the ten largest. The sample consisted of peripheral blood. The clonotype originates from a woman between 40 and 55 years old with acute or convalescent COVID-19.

The CDR3 spells CASSLFWGRQPQHF. The DNA of the CDR3 is TGTGCCAGCAGTTTATTCTGGGGCCGTCAGCCCCAGCATTTT. The chain uses TRBV27 and TRBJ1-5, with D possibly TRBD1 on 5 matching bases. Trimming left V 1 base short and J 6 bases short, with 10 bases between. The germline gives CDR1 MNHEY, CDR2 SMNVEV (reference sequence). The length of the CDR3 is 14 residues.